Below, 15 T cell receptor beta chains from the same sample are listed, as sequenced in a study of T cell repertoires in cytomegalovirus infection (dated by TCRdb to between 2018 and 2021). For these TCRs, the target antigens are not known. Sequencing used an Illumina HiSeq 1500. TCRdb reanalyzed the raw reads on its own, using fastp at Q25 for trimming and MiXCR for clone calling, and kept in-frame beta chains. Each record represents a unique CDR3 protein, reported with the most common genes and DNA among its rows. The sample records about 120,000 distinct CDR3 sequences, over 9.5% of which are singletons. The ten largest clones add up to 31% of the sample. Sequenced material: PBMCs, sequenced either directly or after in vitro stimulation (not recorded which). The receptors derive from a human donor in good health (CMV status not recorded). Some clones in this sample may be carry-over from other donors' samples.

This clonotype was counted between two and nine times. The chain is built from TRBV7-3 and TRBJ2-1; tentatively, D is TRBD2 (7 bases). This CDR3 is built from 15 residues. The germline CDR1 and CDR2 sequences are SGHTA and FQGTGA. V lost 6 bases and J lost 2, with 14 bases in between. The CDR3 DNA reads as TGTGCCAGCAGTTCAGGAGGGGGGGCCTACAATGAGCAGTTCTTC. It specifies CASSSGGGAYNEQFF.

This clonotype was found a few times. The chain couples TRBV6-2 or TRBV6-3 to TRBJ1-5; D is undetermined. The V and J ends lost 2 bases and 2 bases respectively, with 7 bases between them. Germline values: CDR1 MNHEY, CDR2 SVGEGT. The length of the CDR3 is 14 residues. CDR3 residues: CASSYAGGNQPQHF. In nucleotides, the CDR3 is TGTGCCAGCAGTTACGCTGGGGGCAATCAGCCCCAGCATTTT.

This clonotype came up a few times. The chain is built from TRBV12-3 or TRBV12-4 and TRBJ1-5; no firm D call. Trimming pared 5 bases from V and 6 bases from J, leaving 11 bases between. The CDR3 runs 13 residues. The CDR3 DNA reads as TGTGCCAGCAGTCCCGGAGGCCTTCAGCCCCAGCATTTT. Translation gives CASSPGGLQPQHF.

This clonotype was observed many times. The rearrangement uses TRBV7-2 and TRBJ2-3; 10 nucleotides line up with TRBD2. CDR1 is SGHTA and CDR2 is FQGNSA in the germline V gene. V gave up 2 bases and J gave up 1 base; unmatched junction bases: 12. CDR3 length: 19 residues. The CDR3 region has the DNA TGTGCCAGCAGCTTAAGTAGGTCGGCTAGCGGGAGCCGCACAGATACGCAGTATTTT. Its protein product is CASSLSRSASGSRTDTQYF. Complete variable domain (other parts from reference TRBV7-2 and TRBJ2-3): GAGVSQSPSNKVTEKGKDVELRCDPISGHTALYWYRQSLGQGLEFLIYFQGNSAPDKSGLPSDRFSAERTGGSVSTLTIQRTQQEDSAVYLCASSLSRSASGSRTDTQYFGPGTRLTVL.

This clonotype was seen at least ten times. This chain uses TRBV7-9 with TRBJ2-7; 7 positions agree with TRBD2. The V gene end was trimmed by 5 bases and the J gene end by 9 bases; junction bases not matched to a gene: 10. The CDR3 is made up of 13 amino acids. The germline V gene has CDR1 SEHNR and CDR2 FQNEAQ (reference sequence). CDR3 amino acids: CASSEIGGKVQYF. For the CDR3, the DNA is TGTGCCAGCAGCGAGATCGGGGGGAAGGTGCAGTACTTC.

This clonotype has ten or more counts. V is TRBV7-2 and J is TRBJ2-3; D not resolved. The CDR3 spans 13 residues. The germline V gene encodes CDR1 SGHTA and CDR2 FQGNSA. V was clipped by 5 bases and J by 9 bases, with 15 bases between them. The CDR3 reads CASSPMNSRTQYF. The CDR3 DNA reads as TGTGCCAGCAGCCCGATGAATAGCCGGACGCAGTATTTT.

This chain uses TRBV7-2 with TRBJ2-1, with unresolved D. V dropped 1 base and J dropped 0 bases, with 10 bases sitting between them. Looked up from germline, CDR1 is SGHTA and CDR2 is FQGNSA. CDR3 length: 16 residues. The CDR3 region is CASSLDGRSSYNEQFF. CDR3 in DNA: TGTGCCAGCAGCTTAGATGGCAGAAGCTCCTACAATGAGCAGTTCTTC.

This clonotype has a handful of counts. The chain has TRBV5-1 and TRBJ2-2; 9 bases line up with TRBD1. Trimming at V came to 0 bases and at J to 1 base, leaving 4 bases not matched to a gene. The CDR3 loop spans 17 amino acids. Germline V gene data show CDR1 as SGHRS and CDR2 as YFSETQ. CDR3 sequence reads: CASSLVGTGKNTGELFF. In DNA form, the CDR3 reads TGCGCCAGCAGCTTGGTCGGGACAGGGAAGAACACCGGGGAGCTGTTTTTT.

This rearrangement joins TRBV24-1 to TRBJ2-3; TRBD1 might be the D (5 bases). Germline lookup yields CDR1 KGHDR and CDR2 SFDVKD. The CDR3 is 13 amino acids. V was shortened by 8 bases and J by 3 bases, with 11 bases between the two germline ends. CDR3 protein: CATKGLWTDTQYF. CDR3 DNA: TGTGCCACCAAGGGGCTATGGACAGATACGCAGTATTTT.

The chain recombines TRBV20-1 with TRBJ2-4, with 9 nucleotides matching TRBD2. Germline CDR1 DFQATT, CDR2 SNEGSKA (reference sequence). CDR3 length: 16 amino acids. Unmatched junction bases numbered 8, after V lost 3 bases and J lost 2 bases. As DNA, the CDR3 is TGCAGTGCTAGGGCTGGACTAGCGAGACCCAAAAACATTCAGTACTTC. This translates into CSARAGLARPKNIQYF.

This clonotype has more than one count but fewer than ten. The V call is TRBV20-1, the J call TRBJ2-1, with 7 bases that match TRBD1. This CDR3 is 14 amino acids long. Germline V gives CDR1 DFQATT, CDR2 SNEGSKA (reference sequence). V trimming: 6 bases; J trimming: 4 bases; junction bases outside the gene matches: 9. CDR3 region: CSAPQAGGYNEQFF. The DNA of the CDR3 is TGCAGTGCCCCCCAGGCAGGGGGTTACAATGAGCAGTTCTTC.

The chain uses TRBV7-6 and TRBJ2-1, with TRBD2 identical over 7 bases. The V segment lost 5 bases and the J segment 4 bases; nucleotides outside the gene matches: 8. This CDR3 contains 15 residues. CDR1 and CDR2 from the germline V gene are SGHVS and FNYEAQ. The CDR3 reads CASSPPSGGYNEQFF. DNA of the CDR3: TGTGCCAGCAGCCCCCCTAGCGGTGGTTACAATGAGCAGTTCTTC.

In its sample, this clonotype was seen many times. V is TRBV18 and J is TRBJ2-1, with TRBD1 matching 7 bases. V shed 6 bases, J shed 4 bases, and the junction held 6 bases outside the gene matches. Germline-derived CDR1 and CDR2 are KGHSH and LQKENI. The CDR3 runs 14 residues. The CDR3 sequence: CASSSDRMYNEQFF. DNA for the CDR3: TGTGCCAGCTCCTCGGACAGGATGTACAATGAGCAGTTCTTC.

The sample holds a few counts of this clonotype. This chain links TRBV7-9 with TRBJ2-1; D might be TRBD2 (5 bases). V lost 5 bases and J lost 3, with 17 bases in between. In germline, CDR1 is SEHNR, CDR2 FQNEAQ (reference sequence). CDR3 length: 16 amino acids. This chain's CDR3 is CASSPARILVYNEQFF. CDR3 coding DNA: TGTGCCAGCAGCCCTGCACGAATACTAGTCTACAATGAGCAGTTCTTC.

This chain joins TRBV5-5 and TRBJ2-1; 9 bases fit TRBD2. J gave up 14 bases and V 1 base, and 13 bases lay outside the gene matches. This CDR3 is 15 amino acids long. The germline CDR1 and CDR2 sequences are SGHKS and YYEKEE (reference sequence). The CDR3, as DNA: TGTGCCAGCAGCTTGCAGTTGGCGGGAGGGATGAGCGAGTTCTTC. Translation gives CASSLQLAGGMSEFF.